This T cell receptor beta chain was sequenced for a study of shared clonotypes between healthy human individuals. Across the whole study: A donor's plate count was three for CD4 naive and three for CD4 memory; CD8 naive had two and CD8 memory one.

This clone was detected once. Assay: immunoSEQ multiplex PCR; the TCRdb copy retains only in-frame clones and omits some. The data contain approximately 2.1 million clones, 93% of them singletons. The CDR3 sequence is 15 residues long. V lost 6 bases, J lost 6 bases, and 17 bases lay in between. Germline values: CDR1 LNHDA, CDR2 SQIVND (reference sequence). The sequence was obtained from a man aged 18 to 30 in good health. Some clones in this sample may be carry-over from other donors' samples. The sample was naive CD4+ T cells from PBMCs. Subset noted: CD45RA+ positively selected. The chain employs TRBV19 and TRBJ1-4; TRBD1 is a possible D gene (6 bases). For the CDR3, the DNA is TGTGCCAGTAGCTCACTACAGGGCCCCTATGAAAAACTGTTTTTT. Translation gives CASSSLQGPYEKLFF.